Below, one T cell receptor (beta chain) is given with its context. This specimen belongs to a study of blood T cell repertoires in COVID-19. Study background: PBMCs, B-cell-depleted T cells, or T cells provided the cDNA or gDNA that made up the material.

Authors' methods: Amplification with reference gene primers provided the estimates of nucleated cell counts. Only in-frame clones appear in the TCRdb table, and some are missing; sequencing was by immunoSEQ multiplex PCR. The DNA was the basis for D and trimming; V, J and clone size are from that table. The sample has around 140,000 clones, roughly 80% seen once. J was trimmed by 0 bases and V by 6 bases; bases with no gene match: 2. The CDR3 runs 15 residues. Germline V gene sequence: CDR1 MNHEY, CDR2 SMNVEV (reference sequence). Specimen: peripheral blood. The chain employs TRBV27 and TRBJ2-7; 13 bases match TRBD2. The sequence derives from a man aged 65 to 85 who had recovered from COVID-19. CDR3 bases: TGTGCCAGCAGGCGGACTAGCGGGAGCTCCTACGAGCAGTACTTC. It encodes CASRRTSGSSYEQYF.